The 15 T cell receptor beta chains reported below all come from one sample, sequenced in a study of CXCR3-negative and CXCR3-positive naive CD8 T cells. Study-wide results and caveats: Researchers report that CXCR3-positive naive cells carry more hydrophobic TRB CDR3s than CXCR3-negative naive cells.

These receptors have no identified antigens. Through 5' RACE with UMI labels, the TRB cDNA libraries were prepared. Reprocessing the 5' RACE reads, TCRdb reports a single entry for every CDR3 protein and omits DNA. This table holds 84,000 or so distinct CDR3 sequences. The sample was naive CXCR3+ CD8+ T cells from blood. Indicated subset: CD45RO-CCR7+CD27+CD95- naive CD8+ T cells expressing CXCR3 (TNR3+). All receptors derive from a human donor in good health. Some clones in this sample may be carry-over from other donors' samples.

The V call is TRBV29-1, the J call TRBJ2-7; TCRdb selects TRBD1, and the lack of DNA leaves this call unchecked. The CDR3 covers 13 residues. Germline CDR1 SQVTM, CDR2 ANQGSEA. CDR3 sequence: CSVLTDRADEQYF.

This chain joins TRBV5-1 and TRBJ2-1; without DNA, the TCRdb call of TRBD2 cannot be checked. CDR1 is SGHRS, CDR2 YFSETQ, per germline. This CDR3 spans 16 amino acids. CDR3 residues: CASSLRSIATYNEQFF. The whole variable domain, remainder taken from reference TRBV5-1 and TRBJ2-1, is KAGVTQTPRYLIKTRGQQVTLSCSPISGHRSVSWYQQTPGQGLQFLFEYFSETQRNKGNFPGRFSGRQFSNSRSEMNVSTLELGDSALYLCASSLRSIATYNEQFFGPGTRLTVL.

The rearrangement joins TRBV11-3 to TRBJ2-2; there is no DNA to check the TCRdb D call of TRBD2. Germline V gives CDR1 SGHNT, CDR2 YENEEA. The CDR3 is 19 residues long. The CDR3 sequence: CASSSTMLTEAGFTGELFF.

The CDR3 region is CASSLEAIGSPLHF. This chain uses TRBV12-3 or TRBV12-4 with TRBJ1-6. This CDR3 spans 14 amino acids.

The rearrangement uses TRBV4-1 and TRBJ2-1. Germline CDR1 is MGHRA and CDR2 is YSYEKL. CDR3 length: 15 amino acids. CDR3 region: CASSQRGDPYNEQFF.

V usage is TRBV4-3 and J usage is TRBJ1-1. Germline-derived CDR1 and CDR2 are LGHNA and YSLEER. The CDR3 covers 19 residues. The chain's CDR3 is CASSQDIAQTLNMNTEAFF.

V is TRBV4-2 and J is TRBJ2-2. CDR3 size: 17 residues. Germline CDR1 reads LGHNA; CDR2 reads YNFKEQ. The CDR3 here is CASSQGLWEMIAGELFF.

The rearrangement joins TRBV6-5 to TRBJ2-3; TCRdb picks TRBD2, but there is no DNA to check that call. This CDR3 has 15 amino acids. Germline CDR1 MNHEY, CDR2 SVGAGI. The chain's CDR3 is CASSLTVQGTDTQYF.

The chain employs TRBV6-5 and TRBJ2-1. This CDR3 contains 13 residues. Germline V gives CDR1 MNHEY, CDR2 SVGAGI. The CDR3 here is CASSYLQYNEQFF.

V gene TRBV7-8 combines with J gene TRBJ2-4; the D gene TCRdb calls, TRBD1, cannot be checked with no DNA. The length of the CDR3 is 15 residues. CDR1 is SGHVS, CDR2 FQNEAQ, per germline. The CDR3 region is CASSLSSDRVTIQYF.

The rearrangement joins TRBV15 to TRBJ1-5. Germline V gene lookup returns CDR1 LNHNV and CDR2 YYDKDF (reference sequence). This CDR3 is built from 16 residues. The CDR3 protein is CATSRVGGDYNQPQHF.

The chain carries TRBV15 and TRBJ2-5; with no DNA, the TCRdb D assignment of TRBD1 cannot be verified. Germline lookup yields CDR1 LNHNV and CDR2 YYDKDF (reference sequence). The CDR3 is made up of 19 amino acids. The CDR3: CATSRAPSGTGVEQETQYF.

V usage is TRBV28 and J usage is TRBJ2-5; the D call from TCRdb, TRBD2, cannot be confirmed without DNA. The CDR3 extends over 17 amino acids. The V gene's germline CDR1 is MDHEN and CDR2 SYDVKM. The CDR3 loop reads CASSLYLAGEAQETQYF.

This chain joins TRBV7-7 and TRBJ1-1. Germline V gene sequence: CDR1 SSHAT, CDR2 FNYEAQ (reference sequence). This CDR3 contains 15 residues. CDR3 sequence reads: CASSLLPDQNTEAFF.

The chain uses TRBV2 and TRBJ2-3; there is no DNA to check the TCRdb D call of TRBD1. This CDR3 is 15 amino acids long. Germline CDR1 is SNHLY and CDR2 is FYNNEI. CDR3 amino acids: CASSEVIQGTDTQYF.